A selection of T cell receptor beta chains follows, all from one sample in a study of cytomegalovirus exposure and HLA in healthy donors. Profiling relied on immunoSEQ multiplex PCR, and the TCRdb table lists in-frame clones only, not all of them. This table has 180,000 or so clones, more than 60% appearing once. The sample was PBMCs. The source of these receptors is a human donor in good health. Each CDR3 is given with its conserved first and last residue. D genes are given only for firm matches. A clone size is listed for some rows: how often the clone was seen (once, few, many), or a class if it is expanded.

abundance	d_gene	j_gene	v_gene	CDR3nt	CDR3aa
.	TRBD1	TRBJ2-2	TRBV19	TGTGCCAGTAGTAAGGTCCGGGGACAGGGGGTTGACGGGGAGCTGTTTTTT	CASSKVRGQGVDGELFF
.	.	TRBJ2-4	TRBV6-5	TGTGCCAGTATGAGACAGTTGGGAGCCAAAAACATTCAGTACTTC	CASMRQLGAKNIQYF
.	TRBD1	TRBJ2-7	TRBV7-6	TGTGCCAGCAGCTTAACAGGGGCCGAGCAGTACTTC	CASSLTGAEQYF
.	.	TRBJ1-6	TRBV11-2	TGTGCCAGCAGCTCGGGGATCAGAAATTCACCCCTCCACTTT	CASSSGIRNSPLHF
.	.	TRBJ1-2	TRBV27	TGTGCCAGCAGCCCGGGGGAGGGCTACACCTTC	CASSPGEGYTF
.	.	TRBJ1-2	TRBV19	TGTGCCAGTAGTATGATGACAGGAACCCCCTATGGCTACACCTTC	CASSMMTGTPYGYTF
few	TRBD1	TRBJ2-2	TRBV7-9	TGTGCCAGCAGCTTAATCAGGGTGACAGGGGCCAACACCGGGGAGCTGTTTTTT	CASSLIRVTGANTGELFF
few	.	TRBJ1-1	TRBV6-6	TGTGCCAGCAGTTTACAGAACACTGAAGCTTTCTTT	CASSLQNTEAFF
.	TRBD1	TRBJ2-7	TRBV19	TGTGCCAGTAGCGATATATCTTCCGGGACAGGGTACGAGCAGTACTTC	CASSDISSGTGYEQYF
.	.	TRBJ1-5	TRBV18	TGTGCCAGCTCAAAGGAACAGGGTGACAATCAGCCCCAGCATTTT	CASSKEQGDNQPQHF
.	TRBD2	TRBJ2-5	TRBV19	TGTGCCAGTAGCCCAGGGAGGGCTAGCGGGGAACAAGAGACCCAGTACTTC	CASSPGRASGEQETQYF
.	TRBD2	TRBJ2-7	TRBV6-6	TGTGCCAGCAGTCCCCGGGGTTCTAGCGGGGGGGACGAGCAGTACTTC	CASSPRGSSGGDEQYF
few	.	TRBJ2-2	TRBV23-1	TGCGCCAGCAGTCAATCGTCCAGGACTACGAACACCGGGGAGCTGTTTTTT	CASSQSSRTTNTGELFF
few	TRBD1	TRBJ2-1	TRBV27	TGTGCCAGCAGTCCGACAGGGGACAATGAGCAGTTCTTC	CASSPTGDNEQFF
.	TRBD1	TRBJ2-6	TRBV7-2	TGTGCCAGCAGCACACCTCCGGGACAGGGCTTGGGGGCCAACGTCCTGACTTTC	CASSTPPGQGLGANVLTF
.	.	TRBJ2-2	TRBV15	TGTGCCACCAGCAGAGGCCTAGCCTCCGGGGAGCTGTTTTTT	CATSRGLASGELFF
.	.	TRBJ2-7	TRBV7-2	TGTGCCAGCAGCTTAGCAGAGAGCGAGCAGTACTTC	CASSLAESEQYF
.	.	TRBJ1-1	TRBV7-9	TGTGCCAGCACAAAGACAGACCCGAACACTGAAGCTTTCTTT	CASTKTDPNTEAFF
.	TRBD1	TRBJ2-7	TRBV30	TGTGCCTGGATGCGACAGGGGGCGTACGAGCAGTACTTC	CAWMRQGAYEQYF
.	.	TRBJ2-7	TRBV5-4	TGTGCCAGCAGCCCGGAACTCTCGGGAGAGCAGTACTTC	CASSPELSGEQYF
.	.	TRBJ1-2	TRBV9	TGTGCCAGCAGCGTAGGAGATCAGGATTTTAACTATGGCTACACCTTC	CASSVGDQDFNYGYTF
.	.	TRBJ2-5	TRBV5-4	TGTGCCAGCAGCCTCCCTGGTAGCGTTGGGGAGACCCAGTACTTC	CASSLPGSVGETQYF
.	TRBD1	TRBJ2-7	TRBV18	TGTGCCAGCTCACCATGGAGACAGGGGAGCATCCACGAGCAGTACTTC	CASSPWRQGSIHEQYF
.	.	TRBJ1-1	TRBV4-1	TGCGCCAGCAGCCAAGATTTGGCAGGGGCGAACACTGAAGCTTTCTTT	CASSQDLAGANTEAFF
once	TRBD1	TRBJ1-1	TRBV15	TGTGCCACCACTATCGACAGGGGGCGAACTGAAGCTTTCTTT	CATTIDRGRTEAFF
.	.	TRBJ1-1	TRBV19	TGTGCCAGTAGCCCAACTATGAACACTGAAGCTTTCTTT	CASSPTMNTEAFF
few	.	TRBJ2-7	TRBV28	TGTGCCAGCAGTTCCGTTTCGGGCGGGGTAGGACGGAGCTCCTACGAGCAGTACTTC	CASSSVSGGVGRSSYEQYF
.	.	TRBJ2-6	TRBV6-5	TGTGCCAGCAGTTCTTTGACAGCCTCTGGGGCCAACGTCCTGACTTTC	CASSSLTASGANVLTF
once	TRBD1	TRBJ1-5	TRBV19	TGTGCCAGTGCCGGGACAGGGGACCAGCCCCAGCATTTT	CASAGTGDQPQHF
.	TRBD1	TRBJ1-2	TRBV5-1	TGCGCCAGCAGCTTGACTCCTGGACAGGGCATAGGCTACACCTTC	CASSLTPGQGIGYTF
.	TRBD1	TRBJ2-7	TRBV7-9	TGTGCCAGCAGCTTAGGGACAGGGATCTACGAGCAGTACTTC	CASSLGTGIYEQYF
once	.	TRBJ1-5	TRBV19	TGTGCCAGTAGTATGCAGGCGGGGAGCAATCAGCCCCAGCATTTT	CASSMQAGSNQPQHF
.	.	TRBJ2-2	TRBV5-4	TGTGCCAGCGAGCGGGTTAAGGACACCGGGGAGCTGTTTTTT	CASERVKDTGELFF
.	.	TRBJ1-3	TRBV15	TGTGCCACCAGCAGAGATCCCAGGACAGTCTCTGGAAACACCATATATTTT	CATSRDPRTVSGNTIYF
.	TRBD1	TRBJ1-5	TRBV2	TGTGCCAGCAGTACAGGGGCCGATCAGCCCCAGCATTTT	CASSTGADQPQHF
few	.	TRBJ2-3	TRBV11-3	TGTGCCAGCAGCTTAGCGGAGGTAAGCACAGATACGCAGTATTTT	CASSLAEVSTDTQYF
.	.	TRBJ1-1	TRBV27	TGTGCCAGCAGTTTTCCCGGGGATCGAGCTTTCTTT	CASSFPGDRAFF
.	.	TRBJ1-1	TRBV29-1	TGCAGCGTTGAATCCCTTGGCAGAGGTGGCACTGAAGCTTTCTTT	CSVESLGRGGTEAFF
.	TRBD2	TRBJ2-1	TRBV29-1	TGCAGCGTTGTCCGGCTAGCGGGCCTCGACAATGAGCAGTTCTTC	CSVVRLAGLDNEQFF
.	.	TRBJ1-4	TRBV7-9	TGTGCCAGCAGCTTATCACAGGGCTCTAATGAAAAACTGTTTTTT	CASSLSQGSNEKLFF
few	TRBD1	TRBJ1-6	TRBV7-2	TGTGCCAGCAGCTTCACCGGGACAGCGGAAGATGGACCCCTCCACTTT	CASSFTGTAEDGPLHF
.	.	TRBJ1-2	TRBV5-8	TGTGCCAGCAGCTTGGGTCAGGCTGGTTTTGTTTTGGGCTACACCTTC	CASSLGQAGFVLGYTF
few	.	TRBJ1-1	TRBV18	TGTGCCAGCTTGAGACAGGACACTGAAGCTTTCTTT	CASLRQDTEAFF
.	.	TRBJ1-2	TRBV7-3	TGTGCCAGCAGCTTAACGCTGGACAGTCAAGCTAACTATGGCTACACCTTC	CASSLTLDSQANYGYTF
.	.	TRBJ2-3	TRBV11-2	TGTGCCAGCAGCCTGCAAGGTTCGGGAGATACGCAGTATTTT	CASSLQGSGDTQYF
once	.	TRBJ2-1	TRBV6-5	TGTGCCAGCAGAGACTACGGGAGCTCCTACAATGAGCAGTTCTTC	CASRDYGSSYNEQFF
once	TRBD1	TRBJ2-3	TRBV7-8	TGTGCCAGCAGCCGGACAGGTCGTAGCACAGATACGCAGTATTTT	CASSRTGRSTDTQYF
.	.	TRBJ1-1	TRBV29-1	TGCAGCGGGGGTGGGGAGTTGGGCACTGAAGCTTTCTTT	CSGGGELGTEAFF